This T cell receptor beta chain was sequenced in a study of blood T cell repertoires in COVID-19. As regards this clone: Germline is not matched at one junction end, which may reflect a read error.

Data came from immunoSEQ multiplex PCR; TCRdb stores just in-frame clones and leaves some out. Of about 88,000 clones listed, approximately 90% are singletons. This CDR3 comprises 13 residues. Germline CDR1 and CDR2: LGHDT and YNNKEL (reference sequence). The receptor comes from a man in his 60s with acute or convalescent COVID-19. Sequencing was carried out using peripheral blood. The rearrangement joins TRBV3-1 (or the pseudogene TRBV3-2) to TRBJ2-7; 7 nucleotides agree with TRBD2. CDR3 protein: CASSFRSRGELYF. In DNA, the CDR3 is TGTGCCAGCAGCTTCCGCTCCCGGGGGGAGCTGTACTTC.